Below, 31 T cell receptor beta chains from the same sample are listed, as sequenced in a study of cytomegalovirus exposure and HLA in healthy donors. This PCR relied on a set of 60 Vbeta primers and 13 Jbeta primers. Clones were sequenced by immunoSEQ multiplex PCR, and TCRdb holds only the in-frame ones, with some missing. The table has some 86,000 clones, roughly 70% seen once. Sequencing was done on a sample of PBMCs. Receptors originate from a young man in good health and CMV-seronegative.

Remarks on this clone: One end of the junction fails to match germline, which may point to a read error. The CDR3 spells CACRDRVGTYEQYF. The CDR3 nucleotides are TGTGCCTGCAGGGACAGGGTGGGAACCTACGAGCAGTACTTC. The chain couples TRBV28 to TRBJ2-7; 9 bases line up with TRBD1. The CDR3 consists of 14 residues. The germline gives CDR1 MDHEN, CDR2 SYDVKM.

This chain uses TRBV5-6 with TRBJ1-1; tentatively, D is TRBD1 (6 bases). This CDR3 comprises 11 residues. Germline lookup yields CDR1 SGHDT and CDR2 YYEEEE. The V end lost 4 bases, the J end lost 8 bases, and 9 bases lay between the germline ends. The CDR3 bases are TGTGCCAGCAGCGTGACAGGAGAAGCTTTCTTT. It yields the protein CASSVTGEAFF.

The chain couples TRBV5-6 to TRBJ2-2; 7 bases agree with TRBD1. The CDR3 loop spans 15 amino acids. Germline trimming cut 4 bases from V and 4 bases from J; bases unmatched to any gene: 7. The V gene's germline CDR1 is SGHDT and CDR2 YYEEEE. The CDR3 is CASSPETGITGELFF. The DNA for the CDR3 is TGTGCCAGCAGCCCCGAGACAGGGATCACCGGGGAGCTGTTTTTT.

The chain links TRBV7-8 to TRBJ2-1, with 8 positions matching TRBD2. The CDR3 runs to 13 residues. V lost 5 bases and J lost 6; bases outside the gene matches: 3. Germline CDR1 is SGHVS and CDR2 is FQNEAQ. CDR3 nucleotide sequence: TGTGCCAGCAGCCCCACTAGCGGCAATGAGCAGTTCTTC. Translating gives CASSPTSGNEQFF.

The V call is TRBV7-2, the J call TRBJ2-3, with no clear D. V was pared by 2 bases and J by 2 bases, with 11 bases between. CDR1 is SGHTA and CDR2 is FQGNSA in the germline V gene. This CDR3 is 15 amino acids long. DNA for the CDR3: TGTGCCAGCAGCTTAATAAACAGCTACACAGATACGCAGTATTTT. It codes for CASSLINSYTDTQYF.

The rearrangement joins TRBV5-4 to TRBJ1-1; unclear D gene. Between the trimmed V and J ends, which lost 0 bases and 0 bases, there was a span of 6 bases. Germline-derived CDR1 and CDR2 are SGHNT and YYREEE (reference sequence). This CDR3 has 14 residues. The CDR3 sequence is CASSLEHMNTEAFF. As DNA, the CDR3 is TGTGCCAGCAGCTTGGAGCATATGAACACTGAAGCTTTCTTT. Supplemented by reference TRBV5-4 and TRBJ1-1, the full variable domain reads ETGVTQSPTHLIKTRGQQVTLRCSSQSGHNTVSWYQQALGQGPQFIFQYYREEENGRGNFPPRFSGLQFPNYSSELNVNALELDDSALYLCASSLEHMNTEAFFGQGTRLTVV.

V gene TRBV4-2 combines with J gene TRBJ2-7; the match to TRBD2 covers 10 bases. From germline, CDR1 is LGHNA and CDR2 YNFKEQ. V shed 1 base and J 7 bases; nucleotides not matched to a gene: 7. The CDR3 is made up of 15 amino acids. The CDR3: CASSQVLAGAGEQYF. The CDR3 DNA follows: TGTGCCAGCAGCCAAGTCCTAGCGGGGGCAGGGGAGCAGTACTTC.

This clone was detected only once. This chain links TRBV5-1 with TRBJ2-5, with TRBD1 identical over 9 bases. The CDR3 spans 15 residues. The V segment lost 5 bases and the J segment 4 bases; nucleotides outside the gene matches: 9. Germline V gene lookup returns CDR1 SGHRS and CDR2 YFSETQ. In DNA form, the CDR3 reads TGCGCCAGCAGGTCTCCGGGACAGGGAGGAGAGACCCAGTACTTC. Protein sequence: CASRSPGQGGETQYF.

This clone was seen a handful of times. The genes are TRBV2 and TRBJ1-1; tentatively, D is TRBD1 (6 bases). The germline V gene has CDR1 SNHLY and CDR2 FYNNEI. Deletions cut 5 bases from V and 4 bases from J, with 14 bases between. The CDR3 extends over 14 amino acids. The CDR3 reads CASSKGGGGTEAFF. DNA of the CDR3: TGTGCCAGCAGTAAAGGGGGGGGAGGCACTGAAGCTTTCTTT.

This clone was recorded a few times. V and J are TRBV4-3 and TRBJ1-4; D remains ambiguous. The CDR3 has 14 residues. The V end lost 1 base, the J end lost 6 bases, and 9 bases lay between the germline ends. Germline lookup yields CDR1 LGHNA and CDR2 YSLEER. The CDR3 bases are TGCGCCAGCAGCCAAGGGGCGGGTTATGAAAAACTGTTTTTT. Translated, it gives CASSQGAGYEKLFF.

The chain couples TRBV9 to TRBJ2-2; tentative D call: TRBD1 (6 bases). V lost 2 bases and J lost 1, with 9 bases in between. Germline V gene sequence: CDR1 SGDLS, CDR2 YYNGEE. The CDR3 has 15 residues. CDR3 coding DNA: TGTGCCAGCAGCGTCACAGGGAGGAACACCGGGGAGCTGTTTTTT. It yields the protein CASSVTGRNTGELFF.

The chain uses TRBV7-2 and TRBJ1-2; TRBD1 aligns across 8 bases. The germline CDR1 and CDR2 sequences are SGHTA and FQGNSA. V was clipped by 2 bases and J by 4 bases; unmatched bases: 6. CDR3 length: 15 residues. For the CDR3, the DNA is TGTGCCAGCAGCTTATTTGCAGGGGGCTCCTATGGCTACACCTTC. Protein sequence: CASSLFAGGSYGYTF.

The V and J genes are TRBV6-5 and TRBJ1-3; no definite D call. The CDR3 has 14 residues. V was cut by 3 bases and J by 2 bases, with 8 bases left in between. Germline CDR1 reads MNHEY; CDR2 reads SVGAGI. CDR3: CASSYGPPGNTIYF. The CDR3 region has the DNA TGTGCCAGCAGTTATGGGCCTCCTGGAAACACCATATATTTT.

The chain couples TRBV4-1 to TRBJ2-7, with a tentative D call TRBD1 (5 bases). In germline, CDR1 is MGHRA, CDR2 YSYEKL. V was trimmed by 6 bases and J by 0 bases, leaving 12 bases between them. The CDR3 runs to 14 residues. CDR3 nucleotides: TGCGCCAGCAGATCGGAGACAGTCTCCTACGAGCAGTACTTC. Its translation: CASRSETVSYEQYF.

This clone was counted a single time. The chain has TRBV5-1 and TRBJ2-3; 8 nucleotides line up with TRBD2. This CDR3 has 15 residues. In germline, CDR1 is SGHRS, CDR2 YFSETQ. The J segment lost 2 bases and the V segment lost 2 bases, leaving 4 bases of the junction unmatched. In DNA, the CDR3 is TGCGCCAGCAGCTTTGGCGGGGGGAACACAGATACGCAGTATTTT. Encoded protein: CASSFGGGNTDTQYF.

In its sample, this clone was seen a few times. The rearrangement uses TRBV30 and TRBJ2-4, with D perhaps matching TRBD1 (5 bases). Germline CDR1 and CDR2: GTSNPN and SVGIG (reference sequence). CDR3 length equals 13 residues. Trimming shortened V by 1 base and J by 5 bases, and 9 bases separated the two germline ends. In DNA form, the CDR3 reads TGTGCCTGGAGTGATAGCAGGGAAAACATTCAGTACTTC. As protein: CAWSDSRENIQYF.

The rearrangement links TRBV30 to TRBJ1-2; 7 bases match TRBD1. This CDR3 is built from 13 residues. Per the germline V gene, CDR1 is GTSNPN and CDR2 is SVGIG (reference sequence). The junction had 3 bases not matched to a gene; V was cut back by 3 bases and J by 2 bases. The CDR3 is CAWSLGQNYGYTF. In nucleotides, the CDR3 is TGTGCCTGGAGCCTGGGACAGAACTATGGCTACACCTTC. The full variable domain, completed using reference TRBV30 and TRBJ1-2, is SQTIHQWPATLVQPVGSPLSLECTVEGTSNPNLYWYRQAAGRGLQLLFYSVGIGQISSEVPQNLSASRPQDRQFILSSKKLLLSDSGFYLCAWSLGQNYGYTFGSGTRLTVV.

The chain recombines TRBV10-3 with TRBJ1-2, with 7 bases identical to TRBD1. CDR3 length: 14 residues. Trimming removed 4 bases from V and 8 bases from J; junction bases left unmatched: 10. From germline, CDR1 is ENHRY and CDR2 SYGVKD. The CDR3 loop reads CAISGYEGAEGYTF. As DNA, the CDR3 is TGTGCCATCAGTGGGTATGAGGGGGCTGAGGGCTACACCTTC.

This clone was detected only once. The rearrangement joins TRBV5-1 to TRBJ1-1, with no clear D. The CDR3 runs to 15 residues. V was clipped by 4 bases and J by 0 bases, with 13 bases between them. Germline CDR1 SGHRS, CDR2 YFSETQ. The CDR3 nucleotides are TGCGCCAGCAGCCCTAGCTCGTTGGTGAACACTGAAGCTTTCTTT. Protein: CASSPSSLVNTEAFF.

CDR3 sequence (DNA): TGTGCCAGCTCACCAATAGCGGGGGGGATAAATGAGCAGTTCTTC. This codes for CASSPIAGGINEQFF. V and J are TRBV18 and TRBJ2-1; 11 bases map to TRBD2. Germline V gene lookup returns CDR1 KGHSH and CDR2 LQKENI. This CDR3 has 15 residues. The V gene end was trimmed by 2 bases and the J gene end by 7 bases; junction bases not matched to a gene: 4.

The chain couples TRBV29-1 to TRBJ2-1; 7 bases fit TRBD2. The germline CDR1 and CDR2 sequences are SQVTM and ANQGSEA. Trimming removed 0 bases from V and 4 bases from J; junction bases left unmatched: 9. The CDR3 runs 16 residues. This CDR3 is CSVEEFVAGEYNEQFF. The DNA for the CDR3 is TGCAGCGTTGAAGAATTTGTTGCGGGAGAATACAATGAGCAGTTCTTC.

V usage is TRBV2 and J usage is TRBJ1-1; possibly TRBD1 for D (5 bases). CDR3 length equals 18 residues. V gave up 4 bases and J gave up 0 bases, with 21 bases separating them. The germline V gene has CDR1 SNHLY and CDR2 FYNNEI. The CDR3 DNA follows: TGTGCCAGCAGTGTGGAGGGGTCTAGGATGCTTATGAACACTGAAGCTTTCTTT. This codes for CASSVEGSRMLMNTEAFF.

This clone was seen a few times. This sequence joins TRBV4-1 and TRBJ1-1, with TRBD1 as a possible D gene (6 bases). V lost 1 base and J 1 base, leaving 19 bases between the germline ends. CDR1 is MGHRA, CDR2 YSYEKL, per germline. The CDR3 is 18 residues long. CDR3 in DNA: TGCGCCAGCAGCCAAGGTCCCCCGGGGGGCTTATCGAACACTGAAGCTTTCTTT. Amino acid sequence: CASSQGPPGGLSNTEAFF.

The V and J genes are TRBV19 and TRBJ2-3; possibly TRBD1 for D (5 bases). Germline CDR1 and CDR2: LNHDA and SQIVND (reference sequence). There are 16 residues in the CDR3. The ends were cut back, 3 bases at V and 0 bases at J, with 13 bases in the middle. The DNA for the CDR3 is TGTGCCAGTAGTATGTGGGCAGGGATGAGCACAGATACGCAGTATTTT. Its translation: CASSMWAGMSTDTQYF. Full variable domain (rest looked up from reference TRBV19 and TRBJ2-3): DGGITQSPKYLFRKEGQNVTLSCEQNLNHDAMYWYRQDPGQGLRLIYYSQIVNDFQKGDIAEGYSVSREKKESFPLTVTSAQKNPTAFYLCASSMWAGMSTDTQYFGPGTRLTVL.

V usage is TRBV7-9 and J usage is TRBJ2-7, with TRBD2 as a possible D gene (5 bases). The germline V and J ends were trimmed by 1 base and 5 bases, with 6 bases remaining between them. The CDR3 totals 12 residues. The germline V gene has CDR1 SEHNR and CDR2 FQNEAQ (reference sequence). This chain's CDR3 is CASSLDGDEQYF. The DNA of the CDR3 is TGTGCCAGCAGCTTAGACGGGGACGAGCAGTACTTC.

This clone was detected a few times. The rearrangement uses TRBV6-5 and TRBJ2-7, with TRBD2 matching over 10 bases. The germline gives CDR1 MNHEY, CDR2 SVGAGI. V was clipped by 0 bases and J by 3 bases; unmatched bases: 2. The CDR3 is made up of 15 amino acids. In nucleotides, the CDR3 is TGTGCCAGCAGTTACTCGCCTAGCGGGAGCTACGAGCAGTACTTC. It translates to CASSYSPSGSYEQYF.

The sample holds a few counts of this clone. The chain links TRBV2 to TRBJ2-1, with 15 nucleotides matching TRBD2. V dropped 6 bases and J dropped 7; count of bases not matched to a gene: 7. CDR3 length: 16 amino acids. The germline V gene encodes CDR1 SNHLY and CDR2 FYNNEI. The CDR3 DNA is TGTGCCAGCAGGCGCGGACTAGCGGGGGGGCAAAATGAGCAGTTCTTC. Its protein product is CASRRGLAGGQNEQFF.

This chain links TRBV27 with TRBJ2-1; possible D gene TRBD2, 6 bases. Trimming removed 5 bases from V and 0 bases from J, with 11 bases in between. CDR1 MNHEY and CDR2 SMNVEV come from the germline V gene (reference sequence). The CDR3 loop spans 15 amino acids. In DNA, the CDR3 is TGTGCCAGCAGTGGGGACTTTGGCTCCTACAATGAGCAGTTCTTC. Amino acid sequence: CASSGDFGSYNEQFF.

The rearrangement uses TRBV7-2 and TRBJ2-1; D is possibly TRBD2 (6 bases). This CDR3 contains 13 residues. The germline gives CDR1 SGHTA, CDR2 FQGNSA. Trimming took 7 bases from V and 7 from J, leaving 14 bases between them. The DNA for the CDR3 is TGTGCCAGCACCTTGGACCGGGGGAATGAGCAGTTCTTC. It encodes CASTLDRGNEQFF.

The chain is built from TRBV5-1 and TRBJ1-2; 10 bases align to TRBD1. Germline V gene data show CDR1 as SGHRS and CDR2 as YFSETQ. This CDR3 is 15 amino acids long. V was clipped by 3 bases and J by 5 bases; unmatched bases: 7. In DNA, the CDR3 is TGCGCCAGCAGCTCCCGGGACAGGGGATCATATGGCTACACCTTC. Translating gives CASSSRDRGSYGYTF.

The chain links TRBV14 to TRBJ1-6, with D tentatively TRBD1 (5 bases). The CDR3 runs to 15 residues. Germline V gives CDR1 SGHDN, CDR2 FVKESK. Trimming pared 1 base from V and 9 bases from J, leaving 13 bases between. CDR3 sequence (DNA): TGTGCCAGCAGCCAAGCCGCAGGGTTGGTTTCACCCCTCCACTTT. Amino acids: CASSQAAGLVSPLHF.